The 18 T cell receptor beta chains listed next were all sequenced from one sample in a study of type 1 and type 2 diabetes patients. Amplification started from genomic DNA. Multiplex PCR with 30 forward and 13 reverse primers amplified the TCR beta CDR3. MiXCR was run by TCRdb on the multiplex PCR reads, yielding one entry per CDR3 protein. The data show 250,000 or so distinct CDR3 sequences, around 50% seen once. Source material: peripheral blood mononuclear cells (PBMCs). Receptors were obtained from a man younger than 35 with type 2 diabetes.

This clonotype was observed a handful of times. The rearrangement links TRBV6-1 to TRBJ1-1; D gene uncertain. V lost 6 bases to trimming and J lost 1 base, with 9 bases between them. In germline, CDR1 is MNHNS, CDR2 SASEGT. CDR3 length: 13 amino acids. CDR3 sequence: CASSPITNTEAFF. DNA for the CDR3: TGTGCCAGCAGCCCGATAACGAACACTGAAGCTTTCTTT.

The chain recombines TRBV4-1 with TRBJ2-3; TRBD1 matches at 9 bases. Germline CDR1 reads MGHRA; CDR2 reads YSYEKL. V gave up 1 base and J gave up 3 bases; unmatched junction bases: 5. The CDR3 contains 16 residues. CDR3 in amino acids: CASSQVQGAITDTQYF. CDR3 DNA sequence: TGCGCCAGCAGCCAAGTACAGGGGGCAATAACAGATACGCAGTATTTT.

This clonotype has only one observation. CDR3 bases: TGTGCCTGGAGTGTACCCGGGTGGTCTCCGGGAAACACCATATATTTT. Amino acid sequence: CAWSVPGWSPGNTIYF. The V call is TRBV30, the J call TRBJ1-3; D gene uncertain. V lost 0 bases to trimming and J lost 4 bases, with 16 bases between them. Germline CDR1 reads GTSNPN; CDR2 reads SVGIG (reference sequence). This CDR3 spans 16 amino acids.

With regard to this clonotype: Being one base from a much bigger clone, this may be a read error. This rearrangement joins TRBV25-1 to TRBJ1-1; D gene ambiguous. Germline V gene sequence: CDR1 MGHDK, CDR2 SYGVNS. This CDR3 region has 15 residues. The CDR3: CANSASVGDITEAFF. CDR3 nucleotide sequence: TGTGCCAACAGTGCATCGGTCGGCGATATCACTGAAGCTTTCTTT.

CDR3 DNA: TGTGCCATCAGGGAACAGGGGGGATACTATGGCTACACCTTC. This encodes CAIREQGGYYGYTF. The chain joins TRBV10-3 to TRBJ1-2; TRBD1 agrees at 8 bases. Germline CDR1 ENHRY, CDR2 SYGVKD. J gave up 3 bases and V 6 bases, and 6 bases lay outside the gene matches. CDR3 length equals 14 residues.

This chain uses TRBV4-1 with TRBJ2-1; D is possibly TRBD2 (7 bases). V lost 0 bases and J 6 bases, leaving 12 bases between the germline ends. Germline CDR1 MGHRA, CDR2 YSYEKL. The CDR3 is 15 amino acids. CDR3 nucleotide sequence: TGCGCCAGCAGCCAAGATTGGGGGGGGCTCAATGAGCAGTTCTTC. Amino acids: CASSQDWGGLNEQFF.

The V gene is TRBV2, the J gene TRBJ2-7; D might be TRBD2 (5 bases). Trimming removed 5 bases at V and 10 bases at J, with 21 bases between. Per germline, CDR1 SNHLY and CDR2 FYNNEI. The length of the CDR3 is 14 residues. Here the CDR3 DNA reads TGTGCCAGCAGTTTGGGAGTTCCCTCACTGAGCCAGTACTTC. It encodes CASSLGVPSLSQYF.

The CDR3 region is CASSVGDNEQFF. CDR3 DNA: TGTGCCAGCAGCGTAGGGGACAATGAGCAGTTCTTC. The rearrangement uses TRBV9 and TRBJ2-1; D remains ambiguous. Germline values: CDR1 SGDLS, CDR2 YYNGEE. CDR3 size: 12 residues. Trimming took off 0 bases at V and 5 bases at J, with 3 bases between the two ends. Combining the CDR3 with reference TRBV9 and TRBJ2-1 gives the whole variable domain DSGVTQTPKHLITATGQRVTLRCSPRSGDLSVYWYQQSLDQGLQFLIQYYNGEERAKGNILERFSAQQFPDLHSELNLSSLELGDSALYFCASSVGDNEQFFGPGTRLTVL.

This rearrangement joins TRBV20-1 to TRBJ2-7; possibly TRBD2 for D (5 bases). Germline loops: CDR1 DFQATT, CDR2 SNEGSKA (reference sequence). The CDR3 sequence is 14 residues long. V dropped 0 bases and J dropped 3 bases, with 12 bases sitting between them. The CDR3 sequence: CSARDPFRGYEQYF. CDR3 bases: TGCAGTGCTAGAGATCCCTTCCGGGGCTACGAGCAGTACTTC.

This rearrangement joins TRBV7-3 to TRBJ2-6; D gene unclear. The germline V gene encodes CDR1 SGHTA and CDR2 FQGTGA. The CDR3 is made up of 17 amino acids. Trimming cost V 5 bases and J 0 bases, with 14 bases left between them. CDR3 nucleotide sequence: TGTGCCAGCAGCGAGGACCCCTGGAGCTCTGGGGCCAACGTCCTGACTTTC. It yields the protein CASSEDPWSSGANVLTF.

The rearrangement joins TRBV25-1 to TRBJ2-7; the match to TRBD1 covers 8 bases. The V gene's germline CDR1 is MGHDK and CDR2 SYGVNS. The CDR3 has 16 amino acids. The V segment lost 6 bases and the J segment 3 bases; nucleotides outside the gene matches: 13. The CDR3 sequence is CASSEGFGQGLYEQYF. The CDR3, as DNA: TGTGCCAGCAGCGAGGGTTTCGGACAGGGCCTCTACGAGCAGTACTTC.

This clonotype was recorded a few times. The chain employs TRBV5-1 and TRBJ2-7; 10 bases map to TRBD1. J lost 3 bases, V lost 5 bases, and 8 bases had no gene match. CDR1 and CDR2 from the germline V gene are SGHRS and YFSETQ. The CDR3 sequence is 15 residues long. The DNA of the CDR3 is TGCGCCAGCAGTCTGACAGGGGGCAGGGTCTACGAGCAGTACTTC. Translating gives CASSLTGGRVYEQYF.

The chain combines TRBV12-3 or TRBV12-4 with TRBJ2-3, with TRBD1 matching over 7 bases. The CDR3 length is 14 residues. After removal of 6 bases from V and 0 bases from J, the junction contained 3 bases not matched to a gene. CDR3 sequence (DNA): TGTGCCAGCAGCCGGGGACAGAGCACAGATACGCAGTATTTT. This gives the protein CASSRGQSTDTQYF.

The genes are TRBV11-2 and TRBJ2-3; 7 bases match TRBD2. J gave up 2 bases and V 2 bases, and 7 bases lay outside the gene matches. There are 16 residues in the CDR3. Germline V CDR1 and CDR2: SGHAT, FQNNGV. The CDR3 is CASSLISLAVTDTQYF. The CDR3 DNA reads TGTGCCAGCAGCTTAATCTCGCTAGCGGTCACAGATACGCAGTATTTT.

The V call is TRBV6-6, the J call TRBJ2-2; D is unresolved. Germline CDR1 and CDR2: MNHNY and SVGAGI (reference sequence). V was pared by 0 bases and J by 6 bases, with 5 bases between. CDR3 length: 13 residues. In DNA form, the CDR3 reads TGTGCCAGCAGTTACTCGTGGCCCGGGGAGCTGTTTTTT. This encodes CASSYSWPGELFF.

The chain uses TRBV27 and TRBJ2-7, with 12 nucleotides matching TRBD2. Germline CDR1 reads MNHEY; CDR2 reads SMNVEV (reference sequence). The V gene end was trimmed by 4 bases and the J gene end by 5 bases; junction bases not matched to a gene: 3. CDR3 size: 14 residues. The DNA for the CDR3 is TGTGCCAGCAGTTCGACTAGCGGGAGAAACGAGCAGTACTTC. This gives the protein CASSSTSGRNEQYF.

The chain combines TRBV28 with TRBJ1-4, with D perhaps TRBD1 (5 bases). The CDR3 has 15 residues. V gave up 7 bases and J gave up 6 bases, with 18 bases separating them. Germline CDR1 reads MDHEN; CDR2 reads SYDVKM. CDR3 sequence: CASTQGWDGDEKLFF. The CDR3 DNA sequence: TGTGCCAGCACCCAAGGGTGGGACGGCGATGAAAAACTGTTTTTT.

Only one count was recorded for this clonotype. The CDR3 DNA sequence: TGTGCCATCAGTGAGTCCCCTGGGCAATCCGAGCAGTACTTC. It yields the protein CAISESPGQSEQYF. The V call is TRBV10-3, the J call TRBJ2-7; D uncertain. The germline V gene has CDR1 ENHRY and CDR2 SYGVKD. V lost 0 bases and J lost 6, with 12 bases in between. CDR3 length equals 14 residues.